In this sample, the clone carrying this T cell receptor beta chain turned up many times. This sample is part of a study of T cells in Graves' hyperthyroidism and ophthalmopathy. Study details: At the time of initial diagnosis and before any treatment, peripheral blood was collected.

V lost 5 bases and J lost 1, with 11 bases in between. CDR1 and CDR2 from the germline V gene are SGHAT and FQNNGV. CDR3 size: 14 residues. Extraction of PBMCs used roughly 9.6 ml of fresh peripheral blood. Amplification of TCR beta CDR3 regions used RNA as the template. The study used the HTBI primer set for a first-round RT-PCR of the TCR CDR3. MiXCR, applied by TCRdb to the multiplex PCR reads, yields one record per CDR3 protein. The profile covers approximately 400,000 distinct CDR3 sequences, with roughly 12% appearing a single time and 20% taken by the ten largest. The receptor was isolated from a man aged 30-40 years with Graves' hyperthyroidism that later progressed to Graves' ophthalmopathy. The chain is built from TRBV11-2 and TRBJ1-1; D is unresolved. Sequences were obtained from blood. The DNA of the CDR3 is TGTGCCAGCAGCCTTCGGACGGCGAACACTGAAGCTTTCTTT. This sequence encodes CASSLRTANTEAFF.